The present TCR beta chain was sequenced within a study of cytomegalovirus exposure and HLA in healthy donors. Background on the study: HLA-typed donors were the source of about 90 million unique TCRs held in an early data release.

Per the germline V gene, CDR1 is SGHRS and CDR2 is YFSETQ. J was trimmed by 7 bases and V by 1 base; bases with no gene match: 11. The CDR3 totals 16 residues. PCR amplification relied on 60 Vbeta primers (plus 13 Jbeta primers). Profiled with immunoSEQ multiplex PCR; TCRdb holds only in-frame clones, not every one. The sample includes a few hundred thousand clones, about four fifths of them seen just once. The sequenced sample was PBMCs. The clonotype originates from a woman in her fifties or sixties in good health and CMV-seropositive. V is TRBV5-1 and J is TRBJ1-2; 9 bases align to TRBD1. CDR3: CASSLSGLRQGVGYTF. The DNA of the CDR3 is TGCGCCAGCAGCTTGTCCGGTCTTAGACAGGGGGTTGGCTACACCTTC.